This TCR beta chain was found in a study of CXCR3-negative and CXCR3-positive naive CD8 T cells. Study-wide findings and caveats: Diversity proved comparably high across both naive subsets and much lower in memory CD8+ cells. Higher TRB CDR3 hydrophobicity marked CXCR3-positive naive cells relative to CXCR3-negative naive cells.

CDR3 length: 16 residues. The germline V gene has CDR1 LGHNA and CDR2 YNFKEQ. A CD45RO-CCR7+CD27+CD95- phenotype identified naive CD8+ T cells. About this clonotype itself: The antigen is unknown.

UMI-labeled 5' RACE yielded the TRB cDNA libraries. After re-calling the 5' RACE reads, TCRdb lists one entry per CDR3 protein, DNA absent. Its table lists around 110,000 distinct CDR3 sequences. Sequencing used naive CXCR3+ CD8+ T cells from blood. The subset was: CD45RO-CCR7+CD27+CD95- naive CD8+ T cells expressing CXCR3 (TNR3+). This clonotype was sampled from a human donor in good health. Some clones in this sample may be carry-over from other donors' samples. This chain connects TRBV4-2 to TRBJ2-7; no DNA is available, so the TRBD1 call from TCRdb remains unchecked. The CDR3 protein is CASSQEAAGVRWEQYF.